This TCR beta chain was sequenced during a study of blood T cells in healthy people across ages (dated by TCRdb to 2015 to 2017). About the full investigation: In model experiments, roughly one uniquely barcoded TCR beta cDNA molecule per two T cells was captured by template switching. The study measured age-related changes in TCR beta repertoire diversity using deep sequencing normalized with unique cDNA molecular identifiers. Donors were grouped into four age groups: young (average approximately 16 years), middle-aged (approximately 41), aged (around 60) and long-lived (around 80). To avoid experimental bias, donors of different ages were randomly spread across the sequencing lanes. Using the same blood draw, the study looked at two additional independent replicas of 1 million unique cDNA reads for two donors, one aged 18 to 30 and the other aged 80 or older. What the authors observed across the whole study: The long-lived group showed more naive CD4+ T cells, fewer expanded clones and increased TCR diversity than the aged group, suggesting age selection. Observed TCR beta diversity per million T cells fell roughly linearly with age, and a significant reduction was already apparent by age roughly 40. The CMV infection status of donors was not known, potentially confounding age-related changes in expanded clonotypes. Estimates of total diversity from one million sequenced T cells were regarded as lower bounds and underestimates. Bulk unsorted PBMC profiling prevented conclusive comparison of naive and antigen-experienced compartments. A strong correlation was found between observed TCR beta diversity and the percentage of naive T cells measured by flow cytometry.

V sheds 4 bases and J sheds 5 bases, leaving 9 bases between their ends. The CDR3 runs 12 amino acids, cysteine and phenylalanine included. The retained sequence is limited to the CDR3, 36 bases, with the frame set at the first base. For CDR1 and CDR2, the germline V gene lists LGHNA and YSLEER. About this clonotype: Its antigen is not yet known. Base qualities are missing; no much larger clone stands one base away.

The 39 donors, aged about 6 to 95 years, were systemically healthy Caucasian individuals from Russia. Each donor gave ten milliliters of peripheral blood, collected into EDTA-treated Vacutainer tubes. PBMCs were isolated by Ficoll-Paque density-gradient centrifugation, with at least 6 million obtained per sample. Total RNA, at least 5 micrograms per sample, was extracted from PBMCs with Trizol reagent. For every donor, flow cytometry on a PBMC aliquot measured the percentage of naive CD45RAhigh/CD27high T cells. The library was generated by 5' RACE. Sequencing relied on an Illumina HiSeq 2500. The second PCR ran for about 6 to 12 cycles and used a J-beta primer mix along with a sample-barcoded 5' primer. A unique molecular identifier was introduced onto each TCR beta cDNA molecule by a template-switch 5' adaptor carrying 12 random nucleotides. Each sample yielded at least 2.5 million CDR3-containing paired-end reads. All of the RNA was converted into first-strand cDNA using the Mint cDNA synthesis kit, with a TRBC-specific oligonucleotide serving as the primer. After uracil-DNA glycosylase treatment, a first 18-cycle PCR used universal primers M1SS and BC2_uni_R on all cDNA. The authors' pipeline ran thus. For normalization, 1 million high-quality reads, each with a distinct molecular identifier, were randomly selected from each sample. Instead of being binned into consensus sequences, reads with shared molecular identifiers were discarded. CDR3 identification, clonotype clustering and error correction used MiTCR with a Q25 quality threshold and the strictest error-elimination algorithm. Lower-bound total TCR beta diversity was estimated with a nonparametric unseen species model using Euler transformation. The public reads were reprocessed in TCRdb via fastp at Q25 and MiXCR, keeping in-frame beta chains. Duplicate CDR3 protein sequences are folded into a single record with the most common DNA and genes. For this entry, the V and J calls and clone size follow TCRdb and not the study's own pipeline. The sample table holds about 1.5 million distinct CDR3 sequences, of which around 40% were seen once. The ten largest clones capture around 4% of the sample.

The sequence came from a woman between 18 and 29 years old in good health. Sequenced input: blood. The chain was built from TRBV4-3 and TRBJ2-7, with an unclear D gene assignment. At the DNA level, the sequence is TGCGCCAGCAGCCCCAATTTCCACGAGCAGTACTTC. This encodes CASSPNFHEQYF.